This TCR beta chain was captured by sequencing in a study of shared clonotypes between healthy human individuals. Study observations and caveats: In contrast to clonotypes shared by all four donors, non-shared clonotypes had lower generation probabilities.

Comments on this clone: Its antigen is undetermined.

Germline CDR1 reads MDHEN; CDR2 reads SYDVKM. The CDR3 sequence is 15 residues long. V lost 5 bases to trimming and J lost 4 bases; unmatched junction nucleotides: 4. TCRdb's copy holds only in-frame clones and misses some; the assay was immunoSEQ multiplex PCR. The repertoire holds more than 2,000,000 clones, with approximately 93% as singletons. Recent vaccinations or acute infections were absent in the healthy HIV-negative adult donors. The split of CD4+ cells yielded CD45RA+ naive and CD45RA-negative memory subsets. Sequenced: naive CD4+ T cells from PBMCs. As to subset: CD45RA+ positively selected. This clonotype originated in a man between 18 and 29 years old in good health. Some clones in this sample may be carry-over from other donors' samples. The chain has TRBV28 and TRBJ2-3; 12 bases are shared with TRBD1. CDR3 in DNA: TGTGCCAGCAGTGCCGGGACAGGGGGCCCAGATACGCAGTATTTT. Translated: CASSAGTGGPDTQYF.